This section outlines one T cell receptor (beta chain) sequence together with its context. As yet, its antigen is unknown. The data were taken from a study of radiotherapy plus CTLA-4 blockade in lung cancer. Study summary: Of all patients, over 15% responded objectively and roughly 31% showed disease control. General study results and limits: An expansion of tumor-derived TCR clones occurred in blood after radiotherapy plus ipilimumab.

TCRdb's copy holds only in-frame clones and misses some; the assay was immunoSEQ multiplex PCR. Here the sample spans tens of thousands of clones, roughly 79% being singletons. Germline lookup yields CDR1 MNHNY and CDR2 SVGAGI (reference sequence). This CDR3 spans 16 amino acids. With 7 bases clipped from V and 5 bases from J, the junction kept 13 bases outside the gene matches. The clonotype originates from a human donor with non-small cell lung cancer that progressed on radiotherapy plus ipilimumab. The sample was peripheral blood, taken from a patient treated with radiotherapy plus ipilimumab. The chain carries TRBV6-6 and TRBJ2-1; TRBD2 matches at 8 bases. CDR3 DNA sequence: TGTGCCAGCACTACCCGGAGTAGCGGGGACCACAATGAGCAGTTCTTC. It translates to CASTTRSSGDHNEQFF.